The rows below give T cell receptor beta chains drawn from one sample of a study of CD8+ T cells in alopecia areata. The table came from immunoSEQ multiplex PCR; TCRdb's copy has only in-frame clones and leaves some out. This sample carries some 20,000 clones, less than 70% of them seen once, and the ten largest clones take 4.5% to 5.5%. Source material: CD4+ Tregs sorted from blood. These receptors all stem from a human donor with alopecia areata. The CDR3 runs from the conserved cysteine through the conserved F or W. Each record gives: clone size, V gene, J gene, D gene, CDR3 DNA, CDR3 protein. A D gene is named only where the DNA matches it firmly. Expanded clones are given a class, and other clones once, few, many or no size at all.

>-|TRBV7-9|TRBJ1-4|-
TGTGCCAGCAGCCCCCGGGTGTTTGGTGAAAAACTGTTTTTT
CASSPRVFGEKLFF
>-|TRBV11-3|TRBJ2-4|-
TGTGCCAGCTCCCGGGCCCCCGAGGCGTCCAAAAACATTCAGTACTTC
CASSRAPEASKNIQYF
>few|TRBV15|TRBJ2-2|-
TGTGCCACCAGCAGAGTTTACCCGACCACCGGGGAGCTGTTTTTT
CATSRVYPTTGELFF
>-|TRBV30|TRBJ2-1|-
TGTGCCTGGAGTGTAGGGGGGGACCTCCGGAATGAGCAGTTCTTC
CAWSVGGDLRNEQFF
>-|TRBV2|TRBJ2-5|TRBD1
TGTGCCAGCACTAGAGACAGGGGGCGAGAGACCCAGTACTTC
CASTRDRGRETQYF
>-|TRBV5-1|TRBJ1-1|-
TGCGCCAGCAGGGCCAGGGAGGCGACTGAAGCTTTCTTT
CASRAREATEAFF
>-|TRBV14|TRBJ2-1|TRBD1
TGTGCCAGCAGCCTCCACAGGGGTTTCGGTGAGCAGTTCTTC
CASSLHRGFGEQFF
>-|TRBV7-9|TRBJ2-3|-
TGTGCCAGCAGCCAGGGGAGCGCAGATACGCAGTATTTT
CASSQGSADTQYF
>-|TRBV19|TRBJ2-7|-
TGTGCCAGTAGTATACCCTCCCTGGTTTGCGAGCAGTACTTC
CASSIPSLVCEQYF
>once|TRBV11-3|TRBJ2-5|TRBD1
TGTGCCAGCAGTAGGGACAGTTCCTCCTACCAAGAGACCCAGTACTTC
CASSRDSSSYQETQYF
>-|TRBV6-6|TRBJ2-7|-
TGTGCCAGCAGTTACTCTCAGGGCTACGAGCAGTACTTC
CASSYSQGYEQYF
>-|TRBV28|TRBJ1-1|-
TGTGCCAGCAAGGGCACTGAAGCTTTCTTT
CASKGTEAFF
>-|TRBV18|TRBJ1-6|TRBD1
TGTGCCAGCTCACTGGGACAGGGCCCGTATAATTCACCCCTCCACTTT
CASSLGQGPYNSPLHF
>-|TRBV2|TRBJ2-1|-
TGTGCCAGCAGGACGACTAGTTTTAATGAGCAGTTCTTC
CASRTTSFNEQFF
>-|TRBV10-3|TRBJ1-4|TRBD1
TGTGCCATCAGTAAAAGAGGACAGGGAGGGGATGAAAAACTGTTTTTT
CAISKRGQGGDEKLFF
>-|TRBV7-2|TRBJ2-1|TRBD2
TGTGCCAGCAGCTTAGTGGGCGGGAGAAGCTACAATGAGCAGTTCTTC
CASSLVGGRSYNEQFF
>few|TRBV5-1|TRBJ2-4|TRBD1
TGCGCCAGCAGCTTGGATGGGACAGTAAACATTCAGTACTTC
CASSLDGTVNIQYF
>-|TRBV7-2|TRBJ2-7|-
TGTGCCAGCAGCTTATCAGCTTCCTACGAGCAGTACTTC
CASSLSASYEQYF
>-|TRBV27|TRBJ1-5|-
TGTGCCAGCAGGGAAGGGGGGGGACTTGCGGATCAGCCCCAGCATTTT
CASREGGGLADQPQHF
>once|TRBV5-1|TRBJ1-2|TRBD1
TGCGCCAGCAGCCGTTGGGACAGCTCGCTTAACTATGGCTACACCTTC
CASSRWDSSLNYGYTF
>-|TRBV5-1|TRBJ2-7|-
TGCGCCAGCAGCCAAGTACAGGGACCACAGTACGAGCAGTACTTC
CASSQVQGPQYEQYF
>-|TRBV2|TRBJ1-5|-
TGTGCCAGCAGTGAAACGGGTTGGGCAGGGATTAATCAGCCCCAGCATTTT
CASSETGWAGINQPQHF
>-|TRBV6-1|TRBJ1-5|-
TGTGCCAGCATCCGGGACAGCAATCAGCCCCAGCATTTT
CASIRDSNQPQHF
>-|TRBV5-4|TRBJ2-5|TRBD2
TGTGCCAGCAGCTGGGGACTAGCGGGTCGGGAGACCCAGTACTTC
CASSWGLAGRETQYF
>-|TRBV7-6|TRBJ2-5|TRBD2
TGTGCCAGCAGCTTAGCTTCCGGTGGGACTAGCGGCCTACAAGAGACCCAGTACTTC
CASSLASGGTSGLQETQYF
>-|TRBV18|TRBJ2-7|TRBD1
TGTGCCAGCTCACTACAGCCGGGACAGGGACCCGAGCAGTACTTC
CASSLQPGQGPEQYF
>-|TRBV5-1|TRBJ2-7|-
TGCGCCAGCAGCCCCCTTCCCTTGGGCGAGCAGTACTTC
CASSPLPLGEQYF
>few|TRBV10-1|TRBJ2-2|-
TGCGCCAGCAGTGAAGCAGGGGAAACCGGGGAGCTGTTTTTT
CASSEAGETGELFF
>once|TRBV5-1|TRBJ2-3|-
TGCGCCAGCAAGGGCGAGATTTCCACAGATACGCAGTATTTT
CASKGEISTDTQYF